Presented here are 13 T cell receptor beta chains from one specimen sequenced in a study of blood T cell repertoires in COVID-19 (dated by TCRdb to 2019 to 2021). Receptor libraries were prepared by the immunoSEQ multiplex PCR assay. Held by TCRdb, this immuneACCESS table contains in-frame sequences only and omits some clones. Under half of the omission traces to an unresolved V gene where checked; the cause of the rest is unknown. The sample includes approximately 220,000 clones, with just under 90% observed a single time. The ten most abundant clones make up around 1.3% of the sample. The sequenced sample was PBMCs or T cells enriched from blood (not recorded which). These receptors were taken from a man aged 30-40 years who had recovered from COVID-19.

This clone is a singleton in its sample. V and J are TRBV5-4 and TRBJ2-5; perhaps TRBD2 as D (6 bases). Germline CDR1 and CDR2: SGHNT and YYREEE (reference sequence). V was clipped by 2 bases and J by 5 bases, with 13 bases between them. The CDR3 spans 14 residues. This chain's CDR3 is CASSFGGVEETQYF. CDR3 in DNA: TGTGCCAGCAGCTTCGGGGGTGTGGAGGAGACCCAGTACTTC.

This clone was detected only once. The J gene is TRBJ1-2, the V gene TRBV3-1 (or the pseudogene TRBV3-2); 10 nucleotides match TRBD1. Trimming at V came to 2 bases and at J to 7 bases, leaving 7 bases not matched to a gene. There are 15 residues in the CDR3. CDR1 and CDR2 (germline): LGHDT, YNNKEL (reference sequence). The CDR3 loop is CASSQLRQGAGGYTF. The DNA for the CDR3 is TGTGCCAGCAGCCAATTGCGACAGGGGGCGGGTGGCTACACCTTC.

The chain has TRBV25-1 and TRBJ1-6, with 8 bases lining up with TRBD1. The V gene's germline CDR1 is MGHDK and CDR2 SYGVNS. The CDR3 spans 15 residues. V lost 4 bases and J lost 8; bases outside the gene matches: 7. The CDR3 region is CASSGWTGPHSPLHF. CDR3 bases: TGTGCCAGCAGTGGGTGGACAGGGCCTCATTCACCCCTCCACTTT.

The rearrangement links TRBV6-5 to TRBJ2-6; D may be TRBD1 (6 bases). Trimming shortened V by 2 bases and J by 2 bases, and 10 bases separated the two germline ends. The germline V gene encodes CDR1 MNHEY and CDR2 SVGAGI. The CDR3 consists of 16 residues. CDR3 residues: CASSYQQGTGANVLTF. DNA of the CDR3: TGTGCCAGCAGTTACCAACAGGGAACTGGGGCCAACGTCCTGACTTTC.

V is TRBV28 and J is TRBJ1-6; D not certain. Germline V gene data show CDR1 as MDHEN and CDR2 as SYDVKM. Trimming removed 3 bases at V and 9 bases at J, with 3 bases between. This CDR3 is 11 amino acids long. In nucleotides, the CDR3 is TGTGCCAGCAGTTTCCTTTCACCCCTCCACTTT. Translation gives CASSFLSPLHF. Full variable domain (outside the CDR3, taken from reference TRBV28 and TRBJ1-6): DVKVTQSSRYLVKRTGEKVFLECVQDMDHENMFWYRQDPGLGLRLIYFSYDVKMKEKGDIPEGYSVSREKKERFSLILESASTNQTSMYLCASSFLSPLHFGNGTRLTVT.

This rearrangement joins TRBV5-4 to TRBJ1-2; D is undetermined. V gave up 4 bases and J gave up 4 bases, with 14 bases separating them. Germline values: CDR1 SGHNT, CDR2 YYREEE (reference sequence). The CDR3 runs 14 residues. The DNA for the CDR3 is TGTGCCAGCAGCCCCTCGGGAGGGATCTATGGCTACACCTTC. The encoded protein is CASSPSGGIYGYTF.

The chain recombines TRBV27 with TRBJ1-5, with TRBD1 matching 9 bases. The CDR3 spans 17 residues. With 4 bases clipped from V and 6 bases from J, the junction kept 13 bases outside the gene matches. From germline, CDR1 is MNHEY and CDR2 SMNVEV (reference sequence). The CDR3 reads CASSSLFSRTGVQPQHF. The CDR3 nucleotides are TGTGCCAGCAGTTCCCTATTCTCCCGGACAGGGGTTCAGCCCCAGCATTTT.

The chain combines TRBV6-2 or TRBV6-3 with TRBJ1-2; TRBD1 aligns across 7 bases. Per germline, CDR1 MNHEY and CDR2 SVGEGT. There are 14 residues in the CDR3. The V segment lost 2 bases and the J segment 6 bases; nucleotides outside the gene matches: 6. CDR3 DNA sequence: TGTGCCAGCAGTTACCTCCGGGACAGTGATGGCTACACCTTC. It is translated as CASSYLRDSDGYTF.

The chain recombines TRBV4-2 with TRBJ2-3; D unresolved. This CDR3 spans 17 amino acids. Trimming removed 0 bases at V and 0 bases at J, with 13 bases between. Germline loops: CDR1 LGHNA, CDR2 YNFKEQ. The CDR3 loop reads CASSQDLLSISTDTQYF. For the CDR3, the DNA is TGTGCCAGCAGCCAAGATCTGTTGTCTATTAGCACAGATACGCAGTATTTT.

The CDR3 DNA reads as TGTGCCAGCAGCTTGGGTGGGACGGGAGAACAGACCCAGTACTTC. Translated: CASSLGGTGEQTQYF. V is TRBV5-4 and J is TRBJ2-5; TRBD2 might be the D (6 bases). Looked up from germline, CDR1 is SGHNT and CDR2 is YYREEE (reference sequence). V lost 0 bases and J 6 bases, leaving 15 bases between the germline ends. This CDR3 has 15 residues. The variable domain in full, with the rest retrieved from reference TRBV5-4 and TRBJ2-5, is ETGVTQSPTHLIKTRGQQVTLRCSSQSGHNTVSWYQQALGQGPQFIFQYYREEENGRGNFPPRFSGLQFPNYSSELNVNALELDDSALYLCASSLGGTGEQTQYFGPGTRLLVL.

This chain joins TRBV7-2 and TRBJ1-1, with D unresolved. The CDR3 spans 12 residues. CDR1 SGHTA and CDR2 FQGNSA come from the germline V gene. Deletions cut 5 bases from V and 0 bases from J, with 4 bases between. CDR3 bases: TGTGCCAGCAGCCCCGTGAACACTGAAGCTTTCTTT. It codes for CASSPVNTEAFF.

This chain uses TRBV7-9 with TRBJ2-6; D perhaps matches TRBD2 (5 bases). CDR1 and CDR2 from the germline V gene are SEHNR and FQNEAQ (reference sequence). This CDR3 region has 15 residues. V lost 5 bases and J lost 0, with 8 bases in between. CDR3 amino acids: CASSPDYSGANVLTF. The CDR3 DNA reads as TGTGCCAGCAGCCCTGACTACTCTGGGGCCAACGTCCTGACTTTC.

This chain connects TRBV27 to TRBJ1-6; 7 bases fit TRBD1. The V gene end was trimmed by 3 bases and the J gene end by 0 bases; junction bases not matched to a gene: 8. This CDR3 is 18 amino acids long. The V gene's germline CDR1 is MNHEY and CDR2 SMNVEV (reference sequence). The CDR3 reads CASSFRPGQSSYNSPLHF. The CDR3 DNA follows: TGTGCCAGCAGTTTCCGACCGGGACAGAGCTCCTATAATTCACCCCTCCACTTT.